Listed below are T cell receptor beta chains from one sample, sequenced in a study of vaccination and CD4 T cells after COVID-19. TCRdb fed the PCR reads into MiXCR, producing one record per CDR3 protein. This table holds around 7,000 distinct CDR3 sequences, around 49% found once. No antigen has been identified for these receptors. The specimen was CD4+ T cells from blood, cultured in vitro. The receptors shown here come from a human donor in good health. Both conserved end residues are part of each CDR3. Fields, in order: D gene, V gene, CDR3 length, J gene, clone size, CDR3 protein, CDR3 DNA. A D gene is named only where the DNA matches it firmly. Where a row states a size, it is once, few, many or the class of an expanded clone; other rows omit it.

TRBD2	TRBV7-2	15	TRBJ2-7	.	CASSLSSGGALEQYF	TGTGCCAGCAGCTTAAGCAGCGGGGGGGCTCTCGAGCAGTACTTC
.	TRBV7-2	16	TRBJ1-1	.	CASSLARETVNTEAFF	TGTGCCAGCAGCTTAGCGCGGGAGACGGTGAACACTGAAGCTTTCTTT
.	TRBV2	15	TRBJ1-6	few	CASSELAGGNSPLHF	TGTGCCAGCAGTGAATTGGCAGGCGGGAATTCACCCCTCCACTTT
.	TRBV6-1	15	TRBJ1-6	.	CASSERQFRNSPLHF	TGTGCCAGCAGTGAAAGACAATTTCGAAATTCACCCCTCCACTTT
TRBD2	TRBV7-9	16	TRBJ2-7	few	CASSTRGGGNPYEQYF	TGTGCCAGCAGCACACGCGGGGGGGGAAATCCCTACGAGCAGTACTTC
TRBD1	TRBV6-5	18	TRBJ2-7	.	CASSYSNRVHRGRYEQYF	TGTGCCAGCAGTTACTCGAATAGGGTCCACAGGGGGCGATACGAGCAGTACTTC
.	TRBV7-8	13	TRBJ1-5	.	CASSLIPNQPQHF	TGTGCCAGCAGCTTAATCCCAAATCAGCCCCAGCATTTT
TRBD1	TRBV6-1	15	TRBJ1-5	.	CATKNSQGSNQPQHF	TGTGCCACCAAAAACTCACAGGGGAGCAATCAGCCCCAGCATTTT
.	TRBV18	16	TRBJ2-5	.	CASSPPWTGSEETQYF	TGTGCCAGCTCACCACCATGGACCGGCTCGGAAGAGACCCAGTACTTC
.	TRBV14	16	TRBJ1-2	.	CASSQDRQVTLYGYTF	TGTGCCAGCAGCCAAGACCGACAGGTCACCCTCTATGGCTACACCTTC
.	TRBV11-2	15	TRBJ1-2	.	CASSSIRDLAIGYTF	TGTGCCAGCAGCTCTATCCGGGACTTAGCCATTGGCTACACCTTC
.	TRBV6-1	13	TRBJ1-6	few	CASSEGRNSPLHF	TGTGCCAGCTCTGAAGGAAGGAATTCACCCCTCCACTTT
.	TRBV7-6	13	TRBJ1-3	few	CASTHPSGNTIYF	TGTGCCAGCACCCACCCCTCTGGAAACACCATATATTTT
TRBD1	TRBV2	12	TRBJ1-1	.	CASGRQGGMAFF	TGTGCCAGTGGGCGGCAGGGGGGTATGGCTTTCTTT
.	TRBV19	12	TRBJ2-3	.	CASSSALLTQYF	TGTGCCAGTAGCTCAGCCTTACTTACGCAGTATTTT
.	TRBV6-2/TRBV6-3	15	TRBJ1-5	.	CASSYYSPGSQPQHF	TGTGCCAGCAGTTACTATTCTCCGGGGAGTCAGCCCCAGCATTTT
.	TRBV21-1	16	TRBJ1-1	few	CASSGRGGHLNTEAFF	TGTGCCAGCAGCGGCCGTGGGGGACACTTGAACACTGAAGCTTTCTTT
.	TRBV29-1	15	TRBJ1-1	once	CSVGQTNSMNTEAFF	TGCAGCGTGGGCCAGACCAATTCCATGAACACTGAAGCTTTCTTT
.	TRBV6-5	14	TRBJ1-3	.	CASSYSHSGNTIYF	TGTGCCAGCAGTTACTCCCACTCTGGAAACACCATATATTTT
TRBD1	TRBV6-2/TRBV6-3	18	TRBJ1-5	.	CASRVSGQTLSRTQPQHF	TGTGCCAGCAGAGTATCGGGACAGACTTTATCCCGAACTCAGCCCCAGCATTTT
.	TRBV12-3/TRBV12-4	15	TRBJ2-2	.	CASSLRVLNTGELFF	TGTGCCAGCAGTTTACGTGTACTGAACACCGGGGAGCTGTTTTTT
.	TRBV20-1	15	TRBJ1-2	few	CSAHGGQGKNYGYTF	TGCAGTGCTCACGGGGGGCAGGGCAAGAACTATGGCTACACCTTC
TRBD1	TRBV20-1	15	TRBJ1-5	medium-sized	CSARDRTGGGQPQHF	TGCAGTGCTAGAGATAGGACAGGGGGCGGCCAGCCCCAGCATTTT
TRBD2	TRBV20-1	16	TRBJ2-3	.	CSARGGLAGVGDTQYF	TGCAGTGCTAGAGGCGGACTAGCGGGAGTGGGGGATACGCAGTATTTT
TRBD1	TRBV7-9	16	TRBJ2-3	few	CASSFVAGGRVDTQYF	TGTGCCAGCAGCTTTGTGGCAGGGGGCAGAGTAGATACGCAGTATTTT
TRBD1	TRBV6-1	16	TRBJ2-2	.	CASRPTGTGGAGELFF	TGTGCCAGCAGGCCGACCGGGACAGGGGGTGCCGGGGAGCTGTTTTTT
.	TRBV7-2	15	TRBJ2-2	.	CASSLLGVWTGELFF	TGTGCCAGCAGCTTACTTGGGGTTTGGACCGGGGAGCTGTTTTTT
TRBD2	TRBV27	17	TRBJ2-7	few	CASSYRTSGGRFYEQYF	TGTGCCAGCAGTTATCGGACTAGCGGGGGCCGGTTCTACGAGCAGTACTTC
.	TRBV2	14	TRBJ1-5	few	CASSDPAVNQPQHF	TGTGCCAGCAGTGATCCGGCCGTCAATCAGCCCCAGCATTTT